The 9 T cell receptor beta chains below were found in one sample sequenced in a study of Ad26.COV2.S vaccination and SARS-CoV-2 variants. Measured with immunoSEQ multiplex PCR; TCRdb has only the in-frame clones, and not every one. The table has 300,000 to 450,000 clones, roughly 84% seen once; the top ten hold 2.5% to 3.5%. The treatment here: some 20 received Ad26.COV2.S at low or high dose, single or two shots; roughly five received placebo; per-sample allocation not given. The samples were gathered on day 63 after the first injection of vaccine or placebo. The source was peripheral blood, collected in a trial of Ad26.COV2.S vaccine versus placebo. The receptors were gathered from a person between 18 and 65 years old who received the Ad26.COV2.S COVID-19 vaccine or a placebo.

The V gene is TRBV12-3 or TRBV12-4, the J gene TRBJ1-6; D possibly corresponds to TRBD1 (5 bases). V shed 4 bases and J shed 10 bases, with 11 bases lying between them. This CDR3 has 13 residues. The DNA of the CDR3 is TGTGCCAGCAGTTCCCGACAGACCTCACCCCTCCACTTT. Translating it yields CASSSRQTSPLHF.

CDR3 loop: CASRATGGVGTDTQYF. The CDR3 DNA reads as TGTGCCAGCAGAGCCACAGGGGGCGTGGGCACAGATACGCAGTATTTT. This chain uses TRBV9 with TRBJ2-3, with 9 bases lining up with TRBD1. The V gene end was trimmed by 5 bases and the J gene end by 1 base; junction bases not matched to a gene: 8. CDR1 and CDR2 from the germline V gene are SGDLS and YYNGEE. The CDR3 spans 16 residues.

The chain carries TRBV6-2 or TRBV6-3 and TRBJ2-5; D is perhaps TRBD2 (6 bases). Germline lookup yields CDR1 MNHEY and CDR2 SVGEGT. With 4 bases removed from V and 3 bases from J, the gap between germline ends came to 15 bases. The length of the CDR3 is 15 residues. In DNA form, the CDR3 reads TGTGCCAGCAGTTCCCCTACGGCGGGAAAAGAGACCCAGTACTTC. Translating gives CASSSPTAGKETQYF.

The chain uses TRBV6-2 or TRBV6-3 and TRBJ2-1, with TRBD2 matching over 10 bases. Germline lookup yields CDR1 MNHEY and CDR2 SVGEGT. Trimming cost V 3 bases and J 0 bases; bases outside gene matches: 5. The CDR3 is 17 residues long. CDR3: CASSYSGLASSYNEQFF. The CDR3 nucleotides read TGTGCCAGCAGTTATTCGGGACTAGCGAGCTCCTACAATGAGCAGTTCTTC.

The chain employs TRBV6-5 and TRBJ2-3; 7 positions match TRBD2. V was clipped by 7 bases and J by 1 base; unmatched bases: 8. Germline V gene sequence: CDR1 MNHEY, CDR2 SVGAGI. CDR3 length equals 15 residues. The CDR3 spells CASTPSGHRTDTQYF. DNA of the CDR3: TGTGCCAGCACCCCTAGCGGACACCGCACAGATACGCAGTATTTT.

The rearrangement links TRBV12-3 or TRBV12-4 to TRBJ2-3; D is undetermined. With 5 bases removed from V and 1 base from J, the gap between germline ends came to 7 bases. CDR3 length: 13 residues. CDR3 bases: TGTGCCAGCAGTGTATCCGGCACAGATACGCAGTATTTT. It yields the protein CASSVSGTDTQYF.

The chain is built from TRBV5-1 and TRBJ2-3; D is uncertain. The CDR3 is 13 amino acids. V was trimmed by 1 base and J by 3 bases, leaving 6 bases between them. Per germline, CDR1 SGHRS and CDR2 YFSETQ. CDR3 nucleotide sequence: TGCGCCAGCAGCTTGCCGGGTACAGATACGCAGTATTTT. It translates to CASSLPGTDTQYF. The whole variable domain, filled in from reference TRBV5-1 and TRBJ2-3, reads KAGVTQTPRYLIKTRGQQVTLSCSPISGHRSVSWYQQTPGQGLQFLFEYFSETQRNKGNFPGRFSGRQFSNSRSEMNVSTLELGDSALYLCASSLPGTDTQYFGPGTRLTVL.

This sequence joins TRBV7-2 and TRBJ1-2; TRBD1 matches at 8 bases. There are 13 residues in the CDR3. Germline loops: CDR1 SGHTA, CDR2 FQGNSA. With 1 base clipped from V and 8 bases from J, the junction kept 3 bases outside the gene matches. The CDR3 bases are TGTGCCAGCAGCTTAGTAACAGGGGGAGGCTACACCTTC. Protein sequence: CASSLVTGGGYTF.

This chain uses TRBV12-3 or TRBV12-4 with TRBJ1-4; no reliable D call. The length of the CDR3 is 13 residues. V was pared by 11 bases and J by 5 bases, with 15 bases between. In DNA form, the CDR3 reads TGTGCCCCTCGACCCAGGTGGAATGAAAAACTGTTTTTT. Translating gives CAPRPRWNEKLFF.